A single sample gave rise to the 19 T cell receptor beta chains below, sequenced in a study of identical twins. TCRdb fed the 5' RACE reads into MiXCR, producing one record per CDR3 protein. The sample has some 630,000 distinct CDR3 sequences, roughly 6.6% seen once. These records were also assigned to another study, of yellow fever vaccine responses in identical twins.

The sample was PBMCs. These receptors came from a woman in her late teens or twenties in good health.

As regards this clonotype: A much bigger clone sits one base away, suggesting this may be a read error. The chain uses TRBV12-3 or TRBV12-4 and TRBJ2-3; no reliable D call. This CDR3 has 12 amino acids. CDR3 bases: TGTGCCATCAGTTTAAAACCGCCCGGGCAGTATTTT. This gives the protein CAISLKPPGQYF.

This clonotype was detected a few times. The chain carries TRBV7-2 and TRBJ2-3; a weak D match, TRBD2 (5 bases). The CDR3 extends over 15 amino acids. V was pared by 2 bases and J by 1 base, with 10 bases between. Germline V gene lookup returns CDR1 SGHTA and CDR2 FQGNSA. CDR3 loop: CASSLKKRGTDTQYF. The CDR3 bases are TGTGCCAGCAGCTTAAAAAAGAGGGGCACAGATACGCAGTATTTT.

This chain connects TRBV5-1 to TRBJ2-7, with 9 bases lining up with TRBD2. Germline CDR1 reads SGHRS; CDR2 reads YFSETQ. The V segment lost 6 bases and the J segment 7 bases; nucleotides outside the gene matches: 14. This CDR3 has 15 residues. CDR3 amino acids: CASTTGASGKREQYF. Here the CDR3 DNA reads TGCGCCAGCACTACCGGGGCTAGCGGGAAGCGTGAGCAGTACTTC.

At least ten counts were recorded for this clonotype. The chain links TRBV18 to TRBJ2-3; a possible D gene is TRBD2 (6 bases). Trimming cost V 2 bases and J 3 bases, with 9 bases left between them. The CDR3 spans 14 residues. CDR1 and CDR2 from the germline V gene are KGHSH and LQKENI. For the CDR3, the DNA is TGTGCCAGCTCACCAGTCGGGAGTACAGATACGCAGTATTTT. Translating gives CASSPVGSTDTQYF. The entire variable domain, with the rest obtained from reference TRBV18 and TRBJ2-3, is as follows: NAGVMQNPRHLVRRRGQEARLRCSPMKGHSHVYWYRQLPEEGLKFMVYLQKENIIDESGMPKERFSAEFPKEGPSILRIQQVVRGDSAAYFCASSPVGSTDTQYFGPGTRLTVL.

This clonotype was observed a few times. Here the CDR3 DNA reads TGTGCCAGCAGTGAGAGCGGGGGGGACAGTAGCACAGATACGCAGTATTTT. Translation: CASSESGGDSSTDTQYF. This chain joins TRBV2 and TRBJ2-3; TRBD2 agrees at 10 bases. V lost 3 bases, J lost 0 bases, and 6 bases stayed unmatched. The CDR3 has 17 amino acids. Germline CDR1 is SNHLY and CDR2 is FYNNEI. The variable domain in full, completed from reference TRBV2 and TRBJ2-3, reads EPEVTQTPSHQVTQMGQEVILRCVPISNHLYFYWYRQILGQKVEFLVSFYNNEISEKSEIFDDQFSVERPDGSNFTLKIRSTKLEDSAMYFCASSESGGDSSTDTQYFGPGTRLTVL.

This clonotype was seen more than once but under ten times. The V gene is TRBV28, the J gene TRBJ2-1; 10 positions agree with TRBD2. The CDR3 spans 15 residues. V shed 5 bases and J 5 bases; nucleotides not matched to a gene: 6. Germline values: CDR1 MDHEN, CDR2 SYDVKM. CDR3 protein: CASSPSGRSHNEQFF. The CDR3 nucleotides are TGTGCCAGCAGTCCTAGCGGGAGATCCCACAATGAGCAGTTCTTC.

The J gene is TRBJ2-1, the V gene TRBV29-1; 12 bases match TRBD2. Germline V gives CDR1 SQVTM, CDR2 ANQGSEA. This CDR3 spans 15 amino acids. V lost 2 bases and J lost 7; bases outside the gene matches: 6. As DNA, the CDR3 is TGCAGCGTTGAACTAGCGGGAGGGCCTGGTAATGAGCAGTTCTTC. Amino acid sequence: CSVELAGGPGNEQFF.

The CDR3 DNA follows: TGTGCCAGCAGTTTTCGATTTCGAACCAGGGAGCAGTTCTTC. Residues: CASSFRFRTREQFF. This chain links TRBV28 with TRBJ2-1; D is unresolved. Deletions cut 3 bases from V and 10 bases from J, with 16 bases between. CDR1 is MDHEN, CDR2 SYDVKM, per germline. The CDR3 contains 14 residues. Based on the CDR3 plus reference TRBV28 and TRBJ2-1, the full variable domain is DVKVTQSSRYLVKRTGEKVFLECVQDMDHENMFWYRQDPGLGLRLIYFSYDVKMKEKGDIPEGYSVSREKKERFSLILESASTNQTSMYLCASSFRFRTREQFFGPGTRLTVL.

The chain carries TRBV20-1 and TRBJ1-4, with 7 bases identical to TRBD1. This CDR3 region has 14 residues. Germline V gene data show CDR1 as DFQATT and CDR2 as SNEGSKA (reference sequence). Trimming took 5 bases from V and 7 from J; bases not matched to a gene: 10. Here the CDR3 reads CSAPRTGPGEKLFF. CDR3 in DNA: TGCAGTGCTCCGAGGACAGGACCAGGTGAAAAACTGTTTTTT.

At least ten counts were recorded for this clonotype. The chain links TRBV7-6 to TRBJ2-1; no definite D call. With 0 bases removed from V and 6 bases from J, the gap between germline ends came to 9 bases. This CDR3 has 14 residues. Germline V gives CDR1 SGHVS, CDR2 FNYEAQ. The CDR3 bases are TGTGCCAGCAGCTTAGCGGGAATGGTCAATGAGCAGTTCTTC. This translates into CASSLAGMVNEQFF. The variable domain in full, completed from reference TRBV7-6 and TRBJ2-1, reads GAGVSQSPRYKVTKRGQDVALRCDPISGHVSLYWYRQALGQGPEFLTYFNYEAQQDKSGLPNDRFSAERPEGSISTLTIQRTEQRDSAMYRCASSLAGMVNEQFFGPGTRLTVL.

At least ten counts were recorded for this clonotype. The rearrangement joins TRBV12-3 or TRBV12-4 to TRBJ2-1; TRBD2 matches at 8 bases. The CDR3 is 12 amino acids. With V trimmed by 6 bases and J by 8 bases, 3 bases remained unmatched. CDR3 sequence: CASRRGEDEQFF. The CDR3 nucleotides are TGTGCCAGCAGGCGGGGGGAGGATGAGCAGTTCTTC.

This clonotype has a handful of counts. The rearrangement uses TRBV20-1 and TRBJ1-6, with unresolved D. There are 12 residues in the CDR3. Trimming removed 6 bases at V and 7 bases at J, with 10 bases between. The germline V gene has CDR1 DFQATT and CDR2 SNEGSKA (reference sequence). CDR3 nucleotide sequence: TGCAGTGCGTTTACGAGGAATTCACCCCTCCACTTT. It encodes CSAFTRNSPLHF.

This clonotype has just a few counts. J is TRBJ2-2 and V is TRBV20-1, with D uncertain. Germline loops: CDR1 DFQATT, CDR2 SNEGSKA (reference sequence). V shed 3 bases and J shed 0 bases, with 11 bases lying between them. The CDR3 is 15 amino acids. CDR3 in amino acids: CSARDATSNTGELFF. In nucleotides, the CDR3 is TGCAGTGCTAGGGACGCAACCTCGAACACCGGGGAGCTGTTTTTT.

This clonotype was counted many times. The chain couples TRBV5-1 to TRBJ2-5, with a possible D match to TRBD1 (6 bases). V was shortened by 2 bases and J by 2 bases, with 10 bases between the two germline ends. The CDR3 has 14 amino acids. The germline CDR1 and CDR2 sequences are SGHRS and YFSETQ. CDR3 nucleotide sequence: TGCGCCAGCAGCTTTGGACAGAGACAAGAGACCCAGTACTTC. Its protein is CASSFGQRQETQYF. Supplemented by reference TRBV5-1 and TRBJ2-5, the full variable domain reads KAGVTQTPRYLIKTRGQQVTLSCSPISGHRSVSWYQQTPGQGLQFLFEYFSETQRNKGNFPGRFSGRQFSNSRSEMNVSTLELGDSALYLCASSFGQRQETQYFGPGTRLLVL.

V is TRBV18 and J is TRBJ2-7, with D possibly being TRBD1 or TRBD2 (5 bases each). Trimming cost V 0 bases and J 7 bases, with 16 bases left between them. The germline gives CDR1 KGHSH, CDR2 LQKENI. The CDR3 runs 15 residues. For the CDR3, the DNA is TGTGCCAGCTCACCACCGTCTTCGGGGCCGCGGGAGCAGTACTTC. Protein sequence: CASSPPSSGPREQYF.

The chain joins TRBV28 to TRBJ1-5, with D possibly matching TRBD1 (5 bases). CDR1 and CDR2 (germline): MDHEN, SYDVKM. The V end was cut by 3 bases, the J end by 6 bases, with 12 bases between. The CDR3 extends over 14 amino acids. The CDR3 sequence is CASSFWAGTQPQHF. The CDR3, as DNA: TGTGCCAGCAGTTTTTGGGCAGGGACTCAGCCCCAGCATTTT. The whole variable domain, remainder taken from reference TRBV28 and TRBJ1-5, is DVKVTQSSRYLVKRTGEKVFLECVQDMDHENMFWYRQDPGLGLRLIYFSYDVKMKEKGDIPEGYSVSREKKERFSLILESASTNQTSMYLCASSFWAGTQPQHFGDGTRLSIL.

This clonotype has just a few counts. The chain is built from TRBV28 and TRBJ2-1; the D is unclear. V gave up 1 base and J gave up 5 bases, with 15 bases separating them. Germline CDR1 reads MDHEN; CDR2 reads SYDVKM. The CDR3 runs 16 residues. The CDR3: CASSLSPGALNNEQFF. The DNA of the CDR3 is TGTGCCAGCAGTTTATCGCCAGGAGCCTTAAACAATGAGCAGTTCTTC.

This clonotype was counted a few times. The genes are TRBV29-1 and TRBJ1-1; 9 positions match TRBD1. J was trimmed by 5 bases and V by 3 bases; bases with no gene match: 4. The length of the CDR3 is 13 residues. Per the germline V gene, CDR1 is SQVTM and CDR2 is ANQGSEA. In nucleotides, the CDR3 is TGCAGCGTTGAGCGGACAGGGGCTACTGAAGCTTTCTTT. Protein: CSVERTGATEAFF.

This clonotype was observed a handful of times. The rearrangement links TRBV18 to TRBJ2-1; 10 bases are a match to TRBD1. The V gene end was trimmed by 6 bases and the J gene end by 6 bases; junction bases not matched to a gene: 14. CDR3 length: 17 residues. Germline V lookup: CDR1 KGHSH, CDR2 LQKENI. The CDR3 loop reads CASSPNMKTGGLNEQFF. The DNA for the CDR3 is TGTGCCAGCTCTCCGAACATGAAGACAGGGGGCCTCAATGAGCAGTTCTTC.